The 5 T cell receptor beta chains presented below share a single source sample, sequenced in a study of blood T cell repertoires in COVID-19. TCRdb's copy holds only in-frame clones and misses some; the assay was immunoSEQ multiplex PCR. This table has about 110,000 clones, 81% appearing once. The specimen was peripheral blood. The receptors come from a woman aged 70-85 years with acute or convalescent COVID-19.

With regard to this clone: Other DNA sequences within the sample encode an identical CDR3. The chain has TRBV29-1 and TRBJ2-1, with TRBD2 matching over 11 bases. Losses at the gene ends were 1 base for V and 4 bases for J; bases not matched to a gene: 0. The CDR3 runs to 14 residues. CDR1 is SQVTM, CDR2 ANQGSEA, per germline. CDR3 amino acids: CSVEGLAGYNEQFF. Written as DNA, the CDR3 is TGCAGCGTTGAAGGACTAGCGGGGTACAATGAGCAGTTCTTC.

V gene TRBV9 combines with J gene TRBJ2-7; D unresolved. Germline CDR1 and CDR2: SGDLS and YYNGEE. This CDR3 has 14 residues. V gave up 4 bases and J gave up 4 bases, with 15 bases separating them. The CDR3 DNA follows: TGTGCCAGCAGCCGCGACTCCTCCCTGTACGAGCAGTACTTC. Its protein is CASSRDSSLYEQYF.

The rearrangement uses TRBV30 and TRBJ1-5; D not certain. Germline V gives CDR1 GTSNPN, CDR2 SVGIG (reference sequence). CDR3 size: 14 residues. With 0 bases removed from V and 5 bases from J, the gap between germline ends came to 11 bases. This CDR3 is CAWSVHGPYQPQHF. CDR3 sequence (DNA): TGTGCCTGGAGTGTCCATGGGCCCTATCAGCCCCAGCATTTT.

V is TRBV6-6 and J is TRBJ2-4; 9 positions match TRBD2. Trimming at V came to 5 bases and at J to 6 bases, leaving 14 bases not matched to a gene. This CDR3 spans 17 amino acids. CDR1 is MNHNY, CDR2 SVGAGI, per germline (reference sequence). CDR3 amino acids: CASSPGTSFGSGNIQYF. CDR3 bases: TGTGCCAGCAGTCCCGGGACTAGCTTTGGGTCCGGAAACATTCAGTACTTC.

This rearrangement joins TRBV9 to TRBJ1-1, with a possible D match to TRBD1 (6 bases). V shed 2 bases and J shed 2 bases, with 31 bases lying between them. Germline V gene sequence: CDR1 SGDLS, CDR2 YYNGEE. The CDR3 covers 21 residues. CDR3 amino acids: CASSVGPVQTSLRGRNTEAFF. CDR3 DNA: TGTGCCAGCAGCGTCGGTCCCGTCCAAACCTCCCTCAGGGGACGAAACACTGAAGCTTTCTTT.